This note documents a single T cell receptor beta chain sequence. The antigen is undetermined. The donors, all healthy, were Caucasians living in Russia, aged about 6 to 95. With a J-beta primer mix and a sample-barcoded 5' primer, a second PCR ran about 7 to 12 cycles. Every sample produced at least 2.5 million CDR3-containing paired-end reads. TCRdb re-derived calls from the 5' RACE reads in MiXCR, one entry per CDR3 protein. Of 630,000 or so distinct CDR3 sequences listed, 25% to 35% are singletons. These data originate in a study of blood T cells in healthy people across ages. Findings and limits, study-wide: Higher naive T cell percentage went strongly together with higher TCR beta diversity. Changes in expanded clonotypes were possibly confounded, as the CMV status of donors was unknown.

Sequenced sample: blood. The receptor was derived from a woman aged 80 or older in good health.

The CDR3 bases are TGCAGTGCTAGGGCGTCTCGTGCCCGGAAGGGTAACACAGATACGCAGTATTTT. Encoded protein: CSARASRARKGNTDTQYF. This rearrangement joins TRBV20-1 to TRBJ2-3; D uncertain. Per germline, CDR1 DFQATT and CDR2 SNEGSKA (reference sequence). The CDR3 is 18 amino acids. The V end lost 3 bases, the J end lost 2 bases, and 24 bases lay between the germline ends.